A selection of T cell receptor beta chains follows, all from one sample in a study of cytomegalovirus exposure and HLA in healthy donors. The table came from immunoSEQ multiplex PCR; TCRdb's copy has only in-frame clones and leaves some out. Of some 44,000 clones listed, around nine tenths are singletons. The specimen was PBMCs. These receptors all stem from a man younger than 35 in good health and CMV-seronegative. CDR3s include the opening cysteine and the closing phenylalanine or tryptophan. D genes are given only for firm matches. Size tells how often a clone was seen (once, few, many) or the class of an expanded clone, and some rows leave it out.

TRBD2 | TRBJ2-2 | TRBV15 | - | TGTGCCACCAGCAGAGGGGCGGGGGCCGGGGAGCTGTTTTTT | CATSRGAGAGELFF
TRBD1 | TRBJ1-1 | TRBV6-1 | - | TGTGCCAGCGGGGGACAGGGGTTGAACACTGAAGCTTTCTTT | CASGGQGLNTEAFF
TRBD1 | TRBJ2-7 | TRBV19 | once | TGTGCCAGTAGTATAGGAGCCCCGGGACAGGGTGCCTACGAGCAGTACTTC | CASSIGAPGQGAYEQYF
- | TRBJ2-7 | TRBV6-1 | - | TGTGCCAGCAGTTTGAACGGGGTTTTAGGCGAGCAGTACTTC | CASSLNGVLGEQYF
TRBD2 | TRBJ2-3 | TRBV6-4 | - | TGTGCCAGCAGTGAAGGTTTAGCGGGGGGCACAGATACGCAGTATTTT | CASSEGLAGGTDTQYF
TRBD1 | TRBJ1-4 | TRBV6-5 | - | TGTGCCAGCGCAGGGACAGGGCTAGCCGAAAAACTGTTTTTT | CASAGTGLAEKLFF
TRBD2 | TRBJ2-3 | TRBV5-1 | - | TGCGCCAGCAGCCCGGGACTAGCGGGAGGGGTGGATACGCAGTATTTT | CASSPGLAGGVDTQYF
- | TRBJ1-1 | TRBV7-6 | - | TGTGCCAGCAGCTTCTTCGGGGGCACTGAAGCTTTCTTT | CASSFFGGTEAFF
- | TRBJ2-7 | TRBV7-8 | - | TGTGCCAGCAGCCCCGCGAGGGAAGGGGAGCAGTACTTC | CASSPAREGEQYF
TRBD1 | TRBJ1-3 | TRBV9 | - | TGTGCCAGCAGCATCGCCGGGACAGGGCGCTCTGGAAACACCATATATTTT | CASSIAGTGRSGNTIYF
TRBD1 | TRBJ1-5 | TRBV28 | once | TGTGCCAGCAGCTGGGGCGGACAGGGGGCATATCAGCCCCAGCATTTT | CASSWGGQGAYQPQHF
TRBD1 | TRBJ1-3 | TRBV7-9 | - | TGTGCCAGCAGCCCAGAGGGGACAGGGGGCGCGCGCTCTGGAAACACCATATATTTT | CASSPEGTGGARSGNTIYF